This entry is about one TCR beta chain. This clonotype was counted a few times. Its antigen is unknown. No much larger clone exists at a distance of one base, and base qualities are not known. The CDR3 contains 10 residues, cysteine and phenylalanine counted. The entry retains the CDR3 DNA only, 30 bases that are in frame from base 1. V is pared back by 6 bases and J by 5 bases, with 2 bases lying between the germline termini. Sequences SNHLY (CDR1) and FYNNEI (CDR2) are obtained from the germline V gene. Preparation of the library involved 5' RACE. Sequencing took place on an Illumina MiSeq. TCRdb handled the public reads itself, with Q25 trimming in fastp and clone calling in MiXCR, and kept productive beta chains. Entries are consolidated by CDR3 protein sequence, retaining the most common genes and DNA. The sample table records tens of thousands of distinct CDR3 sequences; around 8.6% of these occur just once. The leading ten clones occupy under 3% of the sample.

This entry comes from a study of chronic HIV infection and antiretroviral therapy (dated by TCRdb to about 2015). This TCR derives from an adult who had HIV and had not received antiretroviral therapy, or was an uninfected healthy control (not recorded which). Sequenced sample: peripheral blood. Here the chain combines TRBV2 and TRBJ2-1, with no reliable assignment of the D segment. CDR3 reads: CASSDNEQFF. The sequenced DNA is TGTGCCAGCAGCGACAATGAGCAGTTCTTC.